This T cell receptor (beta chain) was recorded in a study of T cell responses to AZD1222 COVID-19 vaccine. This clone came up once. Its antigen is undetermined. Profiling relied on immunoSEQ multiplex PCR, and the TCRdb table lists in-frame clones only, not all of them. The table includes over 150,000 clones, roughly 89% detected once. Whole-study results and caveats: All repertoire sampling was performed exclusively after the peak T cell response. A mostly white British donor set with more females was recruited, and clonal diversity was possibly underestimated. Unmutated variant regions are reportedly targeted by nearly half of spike-specific TCRs.

V was cut by 7 bases and J by 0 bases, with 9 bases left in between. The CDR3 has 13 amino acids. The germline V gene encodes CDR1 LNHDA and CDR2 SQIVND (reference sequence). The receptor's source is an adult in good health. Specimen: peripheral blood, collected on day 0 of AZD1222 vaccination. This sequence joins TRBV19 and TRBJ1-1, with D hard to call. CDR3 region: CASKKNVNTEAFF. The CDR3 DNA sequence: TGTGCCAGTAAAAAAAACGTGAACACTGAAGCTTTCTTT.